This entry features one T cell receptor beta chain sequence. The antigen remains unidentified. Germline CDR1 MGHRA, CDR2 YSYEKL. CDR3 length equals 15 residues. Losses at the gene ends were 3 bases for V and 7 bases for J; bases not matched to a gene: 4. The sample comes from a study of cytomegalovirus exposure and HLA in healthy donors. Whole-study results and caveats: TCR beta sequences numbering roughly 16,000 were associated with HLA alleles at 0.05 false discovery rate in a later analysis.

It was with 60 Vbeta and 13 Jbeta primers that the PCR ran. Only in-frame clones appear in the TCRdb table, and some are missing; sequencing was by immunoSEQ multiplex PCR. The sample includes roughly 190,000 clones, more than 60% of them seen just once. Sample: PBMCs. The source of this sequence is a woman aged 25 to 45 in good health and CMV-seropositive. The chain combines TRBV4-1 with TRBJ1-6, with 9 bases aligning to TRBD1. In DNA form, the CDR3 reads TGCGCCAGCAGCCAGGGACAGGGCCACAATTCACCCCTCCACTTT. It is translated as CASSQGQGHNSPLHF.